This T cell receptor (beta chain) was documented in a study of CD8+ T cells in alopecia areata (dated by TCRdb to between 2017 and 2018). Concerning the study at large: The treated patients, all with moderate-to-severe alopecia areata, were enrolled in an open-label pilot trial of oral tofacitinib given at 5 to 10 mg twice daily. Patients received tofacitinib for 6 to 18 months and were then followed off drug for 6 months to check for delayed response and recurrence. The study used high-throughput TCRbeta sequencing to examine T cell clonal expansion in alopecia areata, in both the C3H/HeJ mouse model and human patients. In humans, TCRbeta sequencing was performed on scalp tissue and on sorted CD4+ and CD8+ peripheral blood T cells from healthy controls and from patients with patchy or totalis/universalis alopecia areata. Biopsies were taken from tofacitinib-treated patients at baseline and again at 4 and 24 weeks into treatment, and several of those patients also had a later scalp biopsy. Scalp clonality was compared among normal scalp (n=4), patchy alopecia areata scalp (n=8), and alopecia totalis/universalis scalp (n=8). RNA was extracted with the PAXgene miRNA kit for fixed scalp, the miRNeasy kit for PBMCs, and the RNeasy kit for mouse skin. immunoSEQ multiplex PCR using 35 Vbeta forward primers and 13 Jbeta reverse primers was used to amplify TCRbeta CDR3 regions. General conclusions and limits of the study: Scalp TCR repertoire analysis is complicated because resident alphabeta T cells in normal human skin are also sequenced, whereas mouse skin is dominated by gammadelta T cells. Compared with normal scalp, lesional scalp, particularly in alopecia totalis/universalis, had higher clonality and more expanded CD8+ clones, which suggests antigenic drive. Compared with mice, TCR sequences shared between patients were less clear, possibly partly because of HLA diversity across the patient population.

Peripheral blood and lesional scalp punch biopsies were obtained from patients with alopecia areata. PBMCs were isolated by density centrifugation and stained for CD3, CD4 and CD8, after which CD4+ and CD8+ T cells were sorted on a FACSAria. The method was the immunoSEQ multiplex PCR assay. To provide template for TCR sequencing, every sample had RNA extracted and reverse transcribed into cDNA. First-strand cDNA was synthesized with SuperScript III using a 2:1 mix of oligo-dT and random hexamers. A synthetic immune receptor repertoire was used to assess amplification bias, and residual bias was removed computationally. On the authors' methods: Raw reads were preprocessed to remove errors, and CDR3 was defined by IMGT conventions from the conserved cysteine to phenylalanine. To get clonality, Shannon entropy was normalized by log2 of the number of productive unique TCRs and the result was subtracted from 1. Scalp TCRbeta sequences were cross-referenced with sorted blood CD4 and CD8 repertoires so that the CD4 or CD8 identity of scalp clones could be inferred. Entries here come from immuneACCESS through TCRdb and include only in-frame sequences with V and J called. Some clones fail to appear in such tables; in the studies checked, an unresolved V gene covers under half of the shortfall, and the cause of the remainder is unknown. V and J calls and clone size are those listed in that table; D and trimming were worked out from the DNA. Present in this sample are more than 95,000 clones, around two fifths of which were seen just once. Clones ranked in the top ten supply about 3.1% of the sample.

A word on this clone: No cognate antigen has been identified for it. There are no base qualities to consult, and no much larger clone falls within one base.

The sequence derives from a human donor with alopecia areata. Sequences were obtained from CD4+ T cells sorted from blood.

The sequenced DNA: TGCAGCGTCGGACAGAGATCCTACGAGCAGTACTTC. Translated, it gives CSVGQRSYEQYF. The chain was built from TRBV29-1 and TRBJ2-7; the D gene is possibly TRBD1, with 6 bases matching. V was cut back by 6 bases and J by 1 base, leaving a gap of 10 bases between them. Spanning cysteine to phenylalanine, the CDR3 consists of 12 amino acids. This entry keeps only the CDR3 DNA: 36 bases, framed from base 1. CDR1 and CDR2 were assigned from the germline V gene as SQVTM and ANQGSEA.